The 9 T cell receptor beta chains given below trace back to one sample, sequenced in a study of CD8 T cells in Susac syndrome. Random hexamers primed reverse transcription of 0.5 to 1 ug RNA. MiXCR was run by TCRdb on the immunoSEQ multiplex PCR reads, yielding one entry per CDR3 protein. The sample yields about 120,000 distinct CDR3 sequences, approximately 96% seen once. The material sequenced was CD4+ T cells from PBMCs. These receptors came from a human donor with Susac syndrome.

The chain recombines TRBV29-1 with TRBJ2-7, with a weak D call TRBD1 (5 bases). The CDR3 extends over 12 amino acids. V was trimmed by 4 bases and J by 3 bases, leaving 10 bases between them. CDR1 and CDR2 from the germline V gene are SQVTM and ANQGSEA. The CDR3 reads CSVAPGNYEQYF. The CDR3 bases are TGCAGCGTTGCCCCAGGGAACTACGAGCAGTACTTC.

This chain links TRBV24-1 with TRBJ2-3; D remains ambiguous. The germline CDR1 and CDR2 sequences are KGHDR and SFDVKD. V lost 5 bases, J lost 5 bases, and 4 bases lay in between. The CDR3 consists of 11 residues. CDR3 in amino acids: CATSGRDTQYF. The CDR3, as DNA: TGTGCCACCAGTGGTCGAGATACGCAGTATTTT.

J is TRBJ2-1 and V is TRBV14; D gene unclear. V was trimmed by 1 base and J by 7 bases, leaving 5 bases between them. The CDR3 loop spans 12 amino acids. Germline V gene lookup returns CDR1 SGHDN and CDR2 FVKESK. CDR3 in amino acids: CASSQVWNEQFF. CDR3 bases: TGTGCCAGCAGCCAAGTGTGGAATGAGCAGTTCTTC. Full variable domain (remainder filled in from reference TRBV14 and TRBJ2-1): EAGVTQFPSHSVIEKGQTVTLRCDPISGHDNLYWYRRVMGKEIKFLLHFVKESKQDESGMPNNRFLAERTGGTYSTLKVQPAELEDSGVYFCASSQVWNEQFFGPGTRLTVL.

This clonotype was seen just once. The CDR3 nucleotides are TGTGCCAGCAGTGTTTCCAGGGACACTGAAGCTTTCTTT. As protein: CASSVSRDTEAFF. The rearrangement links TRBV2 to TRBJ1-1; perhaps TRBD1 as D (5 bases). CDR1 and CDR2 (germline): SNHLY, FYNNEI. The CDR3 length is 13 residues. Trimming took off 4 bases at V and 3 bases at J, with 9 bases between the two ends.

Only one count was recorded for this clonotype. The V gene is TRBV11-1, the J gene TRBJ2-2, with TRBD2 as a possible D gene (6 bases). Germline V gives CDR1 SGHAT, CDR2 FQDESV (reference sequence). V was pared by 2 bases and J by 4 bases, with 11 bases between. The CDR3 has 15 amino acids. The CDR3 region has the DNA TGTGCCAGCAGCTTACGGGTCGGGGGCACCGGGGAGCTGTTTTTT. It encodes CASSLRVGGTGELFF.

The J gene is TRBJ2-2, the V gene TRBV24-1; tentative D call: TRBD2 (5 bases). The CDR3 is 13 residues long. The germline V gene encodes CDR1 KGHDR and CDR2 SFDVKD. Trimming pared 6 bases from V and 4 bases from J, leaving 8 bases between. The CDR3 DNA is TGTGCCACCAGTCCCGGGATCACCGGGGAGCTGTTTTTT. Its protein product is CATSPGITGELFF.

In DNA, the CDR3 is TGCAGTGCTAGAGATTGGGGGGAGAATACGCAGTATTTT. Translation: CSARDWGENTQYF. V is TRBV20-1 and J is TRBJ2-3, with D tentatively TRBD2 (6 bases). V gave up 0 bases and J gave up 7 bases, with 11 bases separating them. The germline gives CDR1 DFQATT, CDR2 SNEGSKA (reference sequence). The CDR3 spans 13 residues.

The chain links TRBV5-4 to TRBJ2-2; 8 bases are a match to TRBD1. This CDR3 region has 14 residues. Per germline, CDR1 SGHNT and CDR2 YYREEE (reference sequence). V shed 3 bases, J shed 4 bases, and the junction held 2 bases outside the gene matches. The CDR3 protein is CASSSQGATGELFF. The DNA for the CDR3 is TGTGCCAGCAGCTCTCAGGGGGCCACCGGGGAGCTGTTTTTT.

The chain combines TRBV5-1 with TRBJ2-6, with TRBD1 matching 8 bases. Germline CDR1 SGHRS, CDR2 YFSETQ. The CDR3 consists of 18 residues. The J segment lost 0 bases and the V segment lost 5 bases, leaving 10 bases of the junction unmatched. CDR3 in amino acids: CASRSDRGTNSGANVLTF. CDR3 DNA: TGCGCCAGCAGAAGCGACAGGGGCACCAACTCTGGGGCCAACGTCCTGACTTTC.